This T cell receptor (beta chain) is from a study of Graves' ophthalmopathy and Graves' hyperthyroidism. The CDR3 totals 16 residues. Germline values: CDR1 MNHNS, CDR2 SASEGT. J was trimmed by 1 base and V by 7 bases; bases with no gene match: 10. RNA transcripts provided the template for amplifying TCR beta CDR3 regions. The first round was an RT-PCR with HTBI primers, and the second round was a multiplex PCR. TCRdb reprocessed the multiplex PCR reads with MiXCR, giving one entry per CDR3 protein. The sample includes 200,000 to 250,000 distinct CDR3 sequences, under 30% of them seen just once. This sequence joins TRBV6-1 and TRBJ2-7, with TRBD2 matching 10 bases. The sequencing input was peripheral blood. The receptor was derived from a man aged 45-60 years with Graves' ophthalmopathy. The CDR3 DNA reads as TGTGCCAGCACCCCGTTATATAGCGGGAGGTCCTACGAGCAGTACTTC. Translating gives CASTPLYSGRSYEQYF.